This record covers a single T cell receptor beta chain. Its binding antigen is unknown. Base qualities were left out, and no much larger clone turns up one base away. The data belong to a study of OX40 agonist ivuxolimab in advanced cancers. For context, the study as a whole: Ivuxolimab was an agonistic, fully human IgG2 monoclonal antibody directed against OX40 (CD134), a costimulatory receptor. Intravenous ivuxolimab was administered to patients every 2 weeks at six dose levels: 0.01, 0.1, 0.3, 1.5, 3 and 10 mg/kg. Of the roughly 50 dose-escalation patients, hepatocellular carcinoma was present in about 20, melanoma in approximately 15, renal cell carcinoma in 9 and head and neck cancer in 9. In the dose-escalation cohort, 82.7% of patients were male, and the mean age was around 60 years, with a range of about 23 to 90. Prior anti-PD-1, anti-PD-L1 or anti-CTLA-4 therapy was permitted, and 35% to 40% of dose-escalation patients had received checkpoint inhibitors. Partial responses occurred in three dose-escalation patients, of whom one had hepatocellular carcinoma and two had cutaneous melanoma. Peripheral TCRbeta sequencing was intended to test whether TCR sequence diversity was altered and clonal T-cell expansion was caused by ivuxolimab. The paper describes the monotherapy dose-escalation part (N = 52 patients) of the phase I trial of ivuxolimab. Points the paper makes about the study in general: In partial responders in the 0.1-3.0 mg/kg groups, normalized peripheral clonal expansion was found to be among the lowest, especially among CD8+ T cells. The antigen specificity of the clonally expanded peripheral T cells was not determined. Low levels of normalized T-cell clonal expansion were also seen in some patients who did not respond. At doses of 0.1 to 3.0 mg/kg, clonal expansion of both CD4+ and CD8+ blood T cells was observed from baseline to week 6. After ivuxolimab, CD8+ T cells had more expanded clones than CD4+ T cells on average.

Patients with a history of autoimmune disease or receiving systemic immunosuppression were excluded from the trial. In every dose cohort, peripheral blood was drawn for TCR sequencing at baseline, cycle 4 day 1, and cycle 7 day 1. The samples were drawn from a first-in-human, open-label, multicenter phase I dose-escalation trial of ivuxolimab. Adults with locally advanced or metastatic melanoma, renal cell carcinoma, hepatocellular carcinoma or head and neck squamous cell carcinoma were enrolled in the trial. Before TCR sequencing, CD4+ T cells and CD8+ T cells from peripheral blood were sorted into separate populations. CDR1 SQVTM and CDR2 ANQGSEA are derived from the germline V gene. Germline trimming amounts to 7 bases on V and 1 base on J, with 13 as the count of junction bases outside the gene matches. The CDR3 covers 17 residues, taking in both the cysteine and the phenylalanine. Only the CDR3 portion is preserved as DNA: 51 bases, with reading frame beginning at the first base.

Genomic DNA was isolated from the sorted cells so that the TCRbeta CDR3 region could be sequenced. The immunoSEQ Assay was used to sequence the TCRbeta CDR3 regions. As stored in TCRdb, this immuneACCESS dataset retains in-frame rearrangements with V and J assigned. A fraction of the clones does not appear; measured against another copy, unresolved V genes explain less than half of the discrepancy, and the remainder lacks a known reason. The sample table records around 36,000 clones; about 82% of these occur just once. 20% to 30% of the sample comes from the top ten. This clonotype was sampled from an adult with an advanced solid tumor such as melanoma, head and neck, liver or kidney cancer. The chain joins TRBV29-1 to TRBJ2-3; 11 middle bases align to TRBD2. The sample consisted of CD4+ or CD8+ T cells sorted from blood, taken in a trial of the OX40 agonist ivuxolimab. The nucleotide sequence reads TGCAGCGCAACCGGGACTAGCGGTAGAGGGGGCACAGATACGCAGTATTTT. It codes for CSATGTSGRGGTDTQYF.